This TCR beta chain stems from a study of blood T cell repertoires in COVID-19. The assay was immunoSEQ multiplex PCR, and TCRdb's table has in-frame clones only and misses some. This repertoire shows roughly 160,000 clones, about 80% found once; its top ten account for approximately 10%. Trimming at V came to 4 bases and at J to 4 bases, leaving 6 bases not matched to a gene. Germline CDR1 LNHDA, CDR2 SQIVND (reference sequence). The CDR3 contains 14 residues. The clonotype was recovered from a man aged 50-60 years who had recovered from COVID-19. The J gene is TRBJ1-1, the V gene TRBV19; 7 nucleotides agree with TRBD1. Specimen: PBMCs or T cells enriched from blood (not recorded which). CDR3 nucleotide sequence: TGTGCCAGTAGTAACGACAGGGCGGGCACTGAAGCTTTCTTT. It is translated as CASSNDRAGTEAFF.